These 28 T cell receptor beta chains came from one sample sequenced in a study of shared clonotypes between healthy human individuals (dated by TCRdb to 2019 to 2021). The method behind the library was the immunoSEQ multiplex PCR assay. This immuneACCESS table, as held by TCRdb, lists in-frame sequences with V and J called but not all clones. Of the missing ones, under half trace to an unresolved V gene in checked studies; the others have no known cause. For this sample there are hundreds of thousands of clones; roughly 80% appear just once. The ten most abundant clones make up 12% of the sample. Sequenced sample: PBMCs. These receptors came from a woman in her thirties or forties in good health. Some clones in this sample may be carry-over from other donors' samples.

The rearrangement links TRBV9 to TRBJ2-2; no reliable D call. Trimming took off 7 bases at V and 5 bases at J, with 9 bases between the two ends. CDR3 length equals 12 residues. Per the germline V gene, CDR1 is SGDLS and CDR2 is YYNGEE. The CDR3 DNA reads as TGTGCCAGCCAATCACTTACCGGGGAGCTGTTTTTT. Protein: CASQSLTGELFF. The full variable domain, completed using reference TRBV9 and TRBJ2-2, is DSGVTQTPKHLITATGQRVTLRCSPRSGDLSVYWYQQSLDQGLQFLIQYYNGEERAKGNILERFSAQQFPDLHSELNLSSLELGDSALYFCASQSLTGELFFGEGSRLTVL.

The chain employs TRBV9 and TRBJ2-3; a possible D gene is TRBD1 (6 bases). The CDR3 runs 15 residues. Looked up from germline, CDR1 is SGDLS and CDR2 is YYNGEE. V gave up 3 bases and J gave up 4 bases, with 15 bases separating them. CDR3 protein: CASSGRWGLADTQYF. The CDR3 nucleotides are TGTGCCAGCAGCGGTAGGTGGGGGCTTGCAGATACGCAGTATTTT.

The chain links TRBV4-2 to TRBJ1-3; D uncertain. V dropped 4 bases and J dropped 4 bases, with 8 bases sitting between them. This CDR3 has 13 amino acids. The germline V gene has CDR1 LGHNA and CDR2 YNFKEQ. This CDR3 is CASSRTTGNTIYF. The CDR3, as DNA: TGTGCCAGCAGCCGAACGACAGGAAACACCATATATTTT.

DNA for the CDR3: TGTGCCAGCAGCCGGGGACAGGGGAATTCGGGGGCCAACGTCCTGACTTTC. Translation gives CASSRGQGNSGANVLTF. The genes are TRBV7-9 and TRBJ2-6, with 10 bases matching TRBD1. Trimming removed 5 bases from V and 4 bases from J; junction bases left unmatched: 8. CDR3 size: 17 residues. The germline gives CDR1 SEHNR, CDR2 FQNEAQ (reference sequence).

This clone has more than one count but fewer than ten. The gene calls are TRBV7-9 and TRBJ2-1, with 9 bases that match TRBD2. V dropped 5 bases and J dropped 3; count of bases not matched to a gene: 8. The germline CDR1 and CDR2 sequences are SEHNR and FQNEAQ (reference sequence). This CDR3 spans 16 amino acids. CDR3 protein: CASSPLGTSNYNEQFF. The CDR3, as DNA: TGTGCCAGCAGCCCGCTAGGGACTAGCAACTACAATGAGCAGTTCTTC.

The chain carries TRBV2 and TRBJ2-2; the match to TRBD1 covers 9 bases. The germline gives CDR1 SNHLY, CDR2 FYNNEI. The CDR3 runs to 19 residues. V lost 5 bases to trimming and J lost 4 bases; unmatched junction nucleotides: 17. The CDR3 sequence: CASSFPGQGLPRGTGELFF. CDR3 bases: TGTGCCAGCAGTTTCCCCGGACAGGGGCTACCAAGGGGCACCGGGGAGCTGTTTTTT.

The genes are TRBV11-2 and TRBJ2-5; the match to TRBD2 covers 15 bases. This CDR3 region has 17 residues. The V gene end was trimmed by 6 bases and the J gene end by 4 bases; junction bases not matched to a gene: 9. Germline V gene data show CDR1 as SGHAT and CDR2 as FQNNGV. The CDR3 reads CASREKPGLAGGETQYF. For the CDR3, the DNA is TGTGCCAGCAGGGAAAAACCGGGACTAGCGGGAGGAGAGACCCAGTACTTC. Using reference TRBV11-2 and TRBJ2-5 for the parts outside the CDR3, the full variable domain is EAGVAQSPRYKIIEKRQSVAFWCNPISGHATLYWYQQILGQGPKLLIQFQNNGVVDDSQLPKDRFSAERLKGVDSTLKIQPAKLEDSAVYLCASREKPGLAGGETQYFGPGTRLLVL.

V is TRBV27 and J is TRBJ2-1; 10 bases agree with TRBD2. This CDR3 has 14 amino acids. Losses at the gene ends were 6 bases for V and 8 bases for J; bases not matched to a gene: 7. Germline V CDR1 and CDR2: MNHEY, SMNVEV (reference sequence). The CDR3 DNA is TGTGCCAGCAGGGCTAGCGGGAGCCGGCATGAGCAGTTCTTC. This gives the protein CASRASGSRHEQFF.

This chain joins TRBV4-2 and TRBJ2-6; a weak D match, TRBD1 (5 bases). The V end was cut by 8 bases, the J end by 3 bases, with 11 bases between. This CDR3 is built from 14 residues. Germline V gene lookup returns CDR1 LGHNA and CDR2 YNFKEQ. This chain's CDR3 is CASRRAGGANVLTF. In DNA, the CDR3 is TGTGCCAGCCGCAGGGCTGGTGGGGCCAACGTCCTGACTTTC.

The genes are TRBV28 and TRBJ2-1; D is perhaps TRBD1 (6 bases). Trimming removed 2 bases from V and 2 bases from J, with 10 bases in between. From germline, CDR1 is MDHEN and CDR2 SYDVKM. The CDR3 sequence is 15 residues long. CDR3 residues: CASSLIGTPYNEQFF. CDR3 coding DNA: TGTGCCAGCAGTTTAATTGGGACACCCTACAATGAGCAGTTCTTC.

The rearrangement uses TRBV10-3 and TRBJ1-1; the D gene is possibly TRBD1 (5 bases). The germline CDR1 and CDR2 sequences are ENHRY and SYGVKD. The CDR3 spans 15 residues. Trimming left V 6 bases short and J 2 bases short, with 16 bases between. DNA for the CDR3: TGTGCCATCAGCGATACCGGGACGGCTAACACTGAAGCTTTCTTT. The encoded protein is CAISDTGTANTEAFF.

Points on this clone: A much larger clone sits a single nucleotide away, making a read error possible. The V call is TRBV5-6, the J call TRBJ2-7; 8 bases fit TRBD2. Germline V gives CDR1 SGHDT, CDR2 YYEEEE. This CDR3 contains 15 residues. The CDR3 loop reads CASGLIGAGGREQYF. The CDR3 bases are TGTGCCAGCGGCTTGATTGGTGCGGGAGGCCGTGAGCAGTACTTC. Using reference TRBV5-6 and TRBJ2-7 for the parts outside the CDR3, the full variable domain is DAGVTQSPTHLIKTRGQQVTLRCSPKSGHDTVSWYQQALGQGPQFIFQYYEEEERQRGNFPDRFSGHQFPNYSSELNVNALLLGDSALYLCASGLIGAGGREQYFGPGTRLTVT.

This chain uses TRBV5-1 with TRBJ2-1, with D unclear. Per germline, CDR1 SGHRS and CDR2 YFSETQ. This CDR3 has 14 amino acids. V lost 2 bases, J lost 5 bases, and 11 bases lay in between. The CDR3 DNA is TGCGCCAGCAGCTTTATTTTCAAGGACAATGAGCAGTTCTTC. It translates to CASSFIFKDNEQFF.

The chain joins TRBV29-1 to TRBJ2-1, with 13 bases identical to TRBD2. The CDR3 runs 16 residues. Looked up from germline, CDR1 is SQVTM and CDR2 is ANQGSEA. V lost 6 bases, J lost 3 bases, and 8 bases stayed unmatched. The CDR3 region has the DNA TGCAGCGTCCTCACCGGACTAGCGGGAGTCTACAATGAGCAGTTCTTC. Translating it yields CSVLTGLAGVYNEQFF.

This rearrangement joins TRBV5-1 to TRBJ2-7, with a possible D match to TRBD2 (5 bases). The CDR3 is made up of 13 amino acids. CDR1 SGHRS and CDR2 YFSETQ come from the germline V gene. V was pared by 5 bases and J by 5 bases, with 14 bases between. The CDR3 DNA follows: TGCGCCAGCAGGGACCCGGGGATGGACGAGCAGTACTTC. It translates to CASRDPGMDEQYF.

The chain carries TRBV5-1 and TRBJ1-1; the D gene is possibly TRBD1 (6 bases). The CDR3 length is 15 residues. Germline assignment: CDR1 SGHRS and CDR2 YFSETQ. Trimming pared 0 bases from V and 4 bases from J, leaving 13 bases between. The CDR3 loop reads CASSLGGGRGTEAFF. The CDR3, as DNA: TGCGCCAGCAGCTTGGGGGGGGGCCGAGGCACTGAAGCTTTCTTT.

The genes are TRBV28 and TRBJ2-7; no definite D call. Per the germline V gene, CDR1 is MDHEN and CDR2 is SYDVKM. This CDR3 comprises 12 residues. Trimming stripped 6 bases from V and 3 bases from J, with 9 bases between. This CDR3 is CASRPQNYEQYF. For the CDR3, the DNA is TGTGCCAGCAGACCCCAGAACTACGAGCAGTACTTC.

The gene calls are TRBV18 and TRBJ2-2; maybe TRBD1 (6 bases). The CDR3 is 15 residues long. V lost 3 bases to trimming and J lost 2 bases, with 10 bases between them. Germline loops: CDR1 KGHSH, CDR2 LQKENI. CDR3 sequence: CASSPRTANTGELFF. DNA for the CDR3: TGTGCCAGCTCACCTCGGACAGCCAACACCGGGGAGCTGTTTTTT.

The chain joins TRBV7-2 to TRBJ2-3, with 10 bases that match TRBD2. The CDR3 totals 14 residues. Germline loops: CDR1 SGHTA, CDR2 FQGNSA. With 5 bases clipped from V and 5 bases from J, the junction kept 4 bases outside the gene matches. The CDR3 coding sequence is TGTGCCAGCAGCAGAGGACTAGCGGTAGATACGCAGTATTTT. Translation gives CASSRGLAVDTQYF.

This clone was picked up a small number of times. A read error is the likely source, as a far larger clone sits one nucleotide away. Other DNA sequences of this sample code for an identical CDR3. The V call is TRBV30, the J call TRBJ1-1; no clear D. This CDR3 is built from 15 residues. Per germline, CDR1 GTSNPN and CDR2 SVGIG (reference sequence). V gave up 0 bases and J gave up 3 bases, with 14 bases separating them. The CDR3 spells CAWSVGRAGDTEAFF. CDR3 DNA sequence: TGTGCCTGGAGTGTAGGCAGAGCCGGGGACACTGAAGCTTTCTTT.

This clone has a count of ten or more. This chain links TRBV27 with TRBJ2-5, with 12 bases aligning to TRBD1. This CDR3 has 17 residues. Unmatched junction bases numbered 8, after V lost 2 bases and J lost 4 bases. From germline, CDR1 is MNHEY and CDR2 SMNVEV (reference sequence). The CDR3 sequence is CASSLPQGTGGRETQYF. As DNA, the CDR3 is TGTGCCAGCAGTTTACCTCAGGGGACAGGGGGCCGAGAGACCCAGTACTTC.

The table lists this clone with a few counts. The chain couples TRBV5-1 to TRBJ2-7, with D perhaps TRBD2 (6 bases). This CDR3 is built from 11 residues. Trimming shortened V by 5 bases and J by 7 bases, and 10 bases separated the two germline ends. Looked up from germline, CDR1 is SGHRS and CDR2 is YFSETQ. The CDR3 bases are TGCGCCAGCAGGGTGGGAGGAGAGCAGTACTTC. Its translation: CASRVGGEQYF.

CDR3 in DNA: TGTGCCAGCCTTCACGGGGGAGGCACCGGGGAGCTGTTTTTT. Its protein product is CASLHGGGTGELFF. The J gene is TRBJ2-2, the V gene TRBV28; a possible D gene is TRBD2 (6 bases). Germline lookup yields CDR1 MDHEN and CDR2 SYDVKM. The CDR3 is 14 residues long. Trimming stripped 8 bases from V and 4 bases from J, with 14 bases between.

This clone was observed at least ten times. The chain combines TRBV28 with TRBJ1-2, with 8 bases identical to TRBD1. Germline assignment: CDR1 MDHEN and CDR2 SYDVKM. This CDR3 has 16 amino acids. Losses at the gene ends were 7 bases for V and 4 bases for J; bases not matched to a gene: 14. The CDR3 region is CASTTLDRVRSYGYTF. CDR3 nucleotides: TGTGCCAGCACTACCCTGGACAGGGTTCGAAGCTATGGCTACACCTTC.

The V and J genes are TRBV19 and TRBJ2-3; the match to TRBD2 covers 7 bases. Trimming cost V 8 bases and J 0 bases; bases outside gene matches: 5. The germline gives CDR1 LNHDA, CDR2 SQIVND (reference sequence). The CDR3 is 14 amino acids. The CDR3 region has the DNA TGTGCCAGTGGACCTAGCGGTAGCACAGATACGCAGTATTTT. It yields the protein CASGPSGSTDTQYF.

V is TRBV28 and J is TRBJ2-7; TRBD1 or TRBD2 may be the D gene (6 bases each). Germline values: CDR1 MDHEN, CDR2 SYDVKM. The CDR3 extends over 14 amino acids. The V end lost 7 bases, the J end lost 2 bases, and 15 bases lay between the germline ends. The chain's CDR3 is CASKKGGFAYEQYF. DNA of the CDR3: TGTGCCAGCAAGAAAGGGGGGTTCGCCTACGAGCAGTACTTC.

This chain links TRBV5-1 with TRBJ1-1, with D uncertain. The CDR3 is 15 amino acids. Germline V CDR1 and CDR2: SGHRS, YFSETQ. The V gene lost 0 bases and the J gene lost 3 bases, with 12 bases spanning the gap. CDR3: CASSLENSLDTEAFF. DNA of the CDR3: TGCGCCAGCAGCTTGGAGAACAGCTTGGACACTGAAGCTTTCTTT.

The chain's CDR3 is CASSLVGQGETEAFF. CDR3 DNA: TGCGCCAGCAGCTTGGTGGGTCAGGGAGAGACTGAAGCTTTCTTT. The chain links TRBV5-1 to TRBJ1-1, with D perhaps TRBD1 (5 bases). Germline loops: CDR1 SGHRS, CDR2 YFSETQ. The CDR3 runs to 15 residues. Trimming removed 0 bases from V and 5 bases from J, with 14 bases in between. The whole variable domain, remainder taken from reference TRBV5-1 and TRBJ1-1, is KAGVTQTPRYLIKTRGQQVTLSCSPISGHRSVSWYQQTPGQGLQFLFEYFSETQRNKGNFPGRFSGRQFSNSRSEMNVSTLELGDSALYLCASSLVGQGETEAFFGQGTRLTVV.